One T cell receptor (beta chain) is described in this entry. Its specificity is not known. Only in-frame clones appear in the TCRdb table, and some are missing; sequencing was by immunoSEQ multiplex PCR. Among 130,000 or so clones, approximately 94% were seen once, and the ten largest hold around 0.15%. This sample is drawn from a study of graft-versus-host responses after intestinal transplantation. The J segment lost 9 bases and the V segment lost 0 bases, leaving 6 bases of the junction unmatched. From germline, CDR1 is KGHSH and CDR2 LQKENI. This CDR3 is 15 amino acids long. This sequence originates from a human donor who received an intestinal transplant. V gene TRBV18 combines with J gene TRBJ1-4; TRBD1 matches 8 bases. Source: unstimulated CD4+ T cells sorted from spleen or lymph node cells, taken before intestinal transplant. This chain's CDR3 is CASSPPRTGSQKLFF. The DNA for the CDR3 is TGTGCCAGCTCACCACCAAGGACAGGGTCCCAAAAACTGTTTTTT.